This T cell receptor beta chain was retrieved from a study of T cell responses to AZD1222 COVID-19 vaccine. The protocol was immunoSEQ multiplex PCR, while the TCRdb copy is restricted to in-frame clones and leaves out a portion. The data contain 98,000 or so clones, over 85% of them singletons. This clone was counted a single time. Deletions cut 3 bases from V and 2 bases from J, with 12 bases between. The CDR3 is 15 residues long. Per germline, CDR1 KGHSH and CDR2 LQKENI. The chain combines TRBV18 with TRBJ2-3, with D perhaps given as TRBD1 or TRBD2 (5 bases each). The TCR was taken from an adult in good health. The source was peripheral blood, collected on day 0 of AZD1222 vaccination. The CDR3, as DNA: TGTGCCAGCTCACCGAGGGACCCCTACACAGATACGCAGTATTTT. Residues: CASSPRDPYTDTQYF.